This passage covers 18 T cell receptor beta chains from one sample sequenced in a study of neurological immune-mediated disorders. TCRdb recomputed calls from the 5' RACE reads with MiXCR, one row per CDR3 protein. The sample carries some 5,000 distinct CDR3 sequences, roughly a quarter recorded once. The specimen sequenced was CD8+ T cells from blood. Receptors were obtained from a woman aged 55-70 years with HTLV-1-associated myelopathy (HAM/TSP).

In this sample, this clonotype turned up many times. The chain joins TRBV10-1 to TRBJ2-7, with D maybe TRBD1 (5 bases). CDR3 length: 14 amino acids. V was shortened by 6 bases and J by 2 bases, with 14 bases between the two germline ends. The germline CDR1 and CDR2 sequences are WNHNN and SYGVQD (reference sequence). CDR3 loop: CASSVTSGPYEQYF. For the CDR3, the DNA is TGCGCCAGCAGCGTAACATCAGGGCCCTACGAGCAGTACTTC.

This clonotype was detected ten times or more. V gene TRBV6-1 combines with J gene TRBJ2-7; unclear D gene. The CDR3 has 14 amino acids. From germline, CDR1 is MNHNS and CDR2 SASEGT. Trimming removed 7 bases from V and 2 bases from J, with 15 bases in between. The CDR3 DNA is TGTGCCAGCACCGCTGCTTGGCAGGCCTACGAGCAGTACTTC. It codes for CASTAAWQAYEQYF.

This clonotype came up once. This clone may be a read error of a much larger clone one base away. The chain employs TRBV4-3 and TRBJ1-2; D remains unclear. Per germline, CDR1 LGHNA and CDR2 YSLEER. Trimming shortened V by 5 bases and J by 4 bases, and 14 bases separated the two germline ends. This CDR3 is 14 amino acids long. This CDR3 reads CASSKAGVGYGYTF. CDR3 nucleotide sequence: TGCGCCAGCAGCAAAGCCGGGGTAGGCTATGGCTACACCTTC.

The chain recombines TRBV5-1 with TRBJ2-1; TRBD1 might be the D (5 bases). Trimming left V 2 bases short and J 6 bases short, with 15 bases between. The CDR3 runs 15 residues. The germline V gene encodes CDR1 SGHRS and CDR2 YFSETQ. In DNA form, the CDR3 reads TGCGCCAGCAGCTTTGGCGGCAACAGGCTCAATGAGCAGTTCTTC. Its protein is CASSFGGNRLNEQFF.

This clonotype showed up many times. This CDR3 reads CSAGGLDFYEQYF. CDR3 nucleotides: TGCAGTGCTGGGGGACTAGATTTCTACGAGCAGTACTTC. The chain is built from TRBV20-1 and TRBJ2-7; 8 bases match TRBD2. The CDR3 consists of 13 residues. V trimming: 5 bases; J trimming: 3 bases; junction bases outside the gene matches: 6. Per the germline V gene, CDR1 is DFQATT and CDR2 is SNEGSKA (reference sequence).

Relative to its sample, this clonotype is medium-sized (0.01 to 0.1%). This chain uses TRBV6-1 with TRBJ2-1; 11 bases agree with TRBD2. Germline V gene lookup returns CDR1 MNHNS and CDR2 SASEGT. CDR3 length equals 17 residues. Losses at the gene ends were 4 bases for V and 5 bases for J; bases not matched to a gene: 10. The CDR3 loop reads CASSAIAGGLYHNEQFF. CDR3 nucleotide sequence: TGTGCCAGCAGTGCAATAGCGGGGGGGCTCTATCACAATGAGCAGTTCTTC.

This clonotype is labeled medium-sized. This chain joins TRBV20-1 and TRBJ2-3; 7 bases align to TRBD2. CDR1 is DFQATT, CDR2 SNEGSKA, per germline (reference sequence). The CDR3 extends over 15 amino acids. Trimming took 3 bases from V and 2 from J; bases not matched to a gene: 8. CDR3 sequence reads: CSASGLAEPTDTQYF. The CDR3 DNA is TGCAGTGCTAGCGGTCTAGCGGAGCCCACAGATACGCAGTATTTT.

The chain carries TRBV12-5 and TRBJ2-3; D is tentatively TRBD1 or TRBD2 (5 bases each). The V gene's germline CDR1 is LGHNT and CDR2 FRNRAP. The CDR3 runs 15 residues. Trimming left V 6 bases short and J 4 bases short, with 17 bases between. Here the CDR3 reads CASGYAGSLADTQYF. CDR3 DNA: TGTGCTAGTGGGTACGCAGGGAGTCTGGCAGATACGCAGTATTTT.

The V gene is TRBV5-1, the J gene TRBJ1-1, with a tentative D call TRBD1 (6 bases). CDR1 SGHRS and CDR2 YFSETQ come from the germline V gene. Trimming removed 0 bases from V and 4 bases from J, with 10 bases in between. CDR3 length equals 14 residues. The CDR3 DNA sequence: TGCGCCAGCAGCTTGGAAGGGGGGAGCACTGAAGCTTTCTTT. It translates to CASSLEGGSTEAFF.

At least ten counts were recorded for this clonotype. The chain carries TRBV6-1 and TRBJ2-2; 10 positions match TRBD2. The junction had 8 bases not matched to a gene; V was cut back by 6 bases and J by 7 bases. Germline-derived CDR1 and CDR2 are MNHNS and SASEGT. This CDR3 comprises 15 residues. The CDR3, as DNA: TGTGCCAGCAGCCGTCTAGCGGGGGTTTACGGGGAGCTGTTTTTT. Residues: CASSRLAGVYGELFF.

This clonotype was counted many times. The gene calls are TRBV12-3 or TRBV12-4 and TRBJ1-6; 9 nucleotides line up with TRBD1. V shed 4 bases and J 9 bases; nucleotides not matched to a gene: 4. The CDR3 is 14 amino acids. In DNA form, the CDR3 reads TGTGCCAGCAGTTCCGGGGACAGGGCTTCACCCCTCCACTTT. The encoded protein is CASSSGDRASPLHF.

This clonotype ranks as medium-sized. The junction shows a germline mismatch at one end, possibly a read error. The chain recombines TRBV24-1 with TRBJ2-2; D not resolved. The CDR3 is 16 amino acids. Germline CDR1 KGHDR, CDR2 SFDVKD. CDR3 sequence reads: CATSDDWGLNNGELFF. CDR3 nucleotides: TGTGCCACCAGTGATGACTGGGGATTGAACAACGGGGAGCTGTTTTTT.

This clonotype has only a few counts. The rearrangement links TRBV7-9 to TRBJ2-1, with TRBD2 matching 9 bases. V shed 2 bases, J shed 8 bases, and the junction held 7 bases outside the gene matches. The CDR3 spans 15 residues. Looked up from germline, CDR1 is SEHNR and CDR2 is FQNEAQ (reference sequence). The CDR3, as DNA: TGTGCCAGCAGCTTACAGGTAGCGGGAGTCCATGAGCAGTTCTTC. It yields the protein CASSLQVAGVHEQFF.

This clonotype was seen at least ten times. This chain links TRBV27 with TRBJ1-2, with 7 bases aligning to TRBD1. The length of the CDR3 is 12 residues. CDR1 is MNHEY, CDR2 SMNVEV, per germline (reference sequence). The V gene end was trimmed by 6 bases and the J gene end by 6 bases; junction bases not matched to a gene: 4. CDR3 in DNA: TGTGCCAGCAGGGACAGGTCGAATGGCTACACCTTC. It codes for CASRDRSNGYTF.

This clonotype was counted ten times or more. The chain combines TRBV7-8 with TRBJ2-7, with 8 bases lining up with TRBD1. The germline gives CDR1 SGHVS, CDR2 FQNEAQ. With V trimmed by 5 bases and J by 5 bases, 14 bases remained unmatched. The CDR3 totals 16 residues. CDR3 sequence reads: CASSPYRGQATHEQYF. The CDR3 nucleotides are TGTGCCAGCAGCCCCTATCGGGGACAGGCGACACACGAGCAGTACTTC.

Of note for this clonotype: The DNA is left out, because the CDR3 cannot be placed on it with certainty; the CDR3 is given as TCRdb lists it. The chain uses TRBV7-9 and TRBJ2-1; TRBD2 is the table's D call, not checked against the DNA. A total of 21 residues make up the CDR3, ends included. The germline V gene has CDR1 SEHNR and CDR2 FQNEAQ (reference sequence). The CDR3: CASSFYICSASWQGPYNEQFF.

This clonotype was seen only a few times. The chain recombines TRBV12-2 with TRBJ2-7; TRBD2 is the table's D call and was not checked against the DNA. TRBV12-2 is a pseudogene segment. This CDR3 has 13 amino acids. CDR3 loop: CASRGTSLYEQYF. The CDR3 nucleotides read TGTGCAAGTCGTGGGACTAGCTTGTACGAGCAGTACTTC.

This clonotype appeared many times. This chain joins TRBV6-5 and TRBJ2-1, with 9 bases matching TRBD1. Per germline, CDR1 MNHEY and CDR2 SVGAGI. V shed 5 bases, J shed 8 bases, and the junction held 10 bases outside the gene matches. The CDR3 consists of 15 residues. Written as DNA, the CDR3 is TGTGCCAGCAGTCAACCGGGACAGGGACTCTATGAGCAGTTCTTC. Translation gives CASSQPGQGLYEQFF.